The 19 T cell receptor beta chains listed next were all sequenced from one sample in a study of T cells after posttransplantation cyclophosphamide. TCRdb's table, derived via immunoSEQ multiplex PCR, lists solely in-frame clones and lacks some. The sample lists roughly 20,000 clones, 70% to 90% occurring once. Controls had myeloablative marrow grafts with methotrexate and calcineurin inhibitor, sampled at 1 year. The specimen comprised PBMCs, sampled after an allogeneic stem cell transplant with a calcineurin inhibitor and methotrexate. These receptors came from a female patient aged 50-59 years who received an allogeneic stem cell transplant from an unrelated donor, was CMV-positive, and had chronic GVHD only. The T cells may partly be graft donor cells.

The chain combines TRBV10-2 with TRBJ2-7; the match to TRBD2 covers 11 bases. V lost 2 bases to trimming and J lost 4 bases; unmatched junction nucleotides: 10. CDR1 and CDR2 (germline): WSHSY, SAAADI. This CDR3 spans 17 amino acids. As DNA, the CDR3 is TGCGCCAGCAGTGAGGAGACTAGCGGGATGGTTGTTTACGAGCAGTACTTC. It yields the protein CASSEETSGMVVYEQYF.

V and J are TRBV18 and TRBJ2-2; D is unclear. CDR1 and CDR2 (germline): KGHSH, LQKENI. The CDR3 length is 12 residues. V lost 3 bases, J lost 6 bases, and 5 bases lay in between. The CDR3 region is CASSPLAGELFF. For the CDR3, the DNA is TGTGCCAGCTCACCCCTAGCCGGGGAGCTGTTTTTT.

This clone was picked up one time. The rearrangement joins TRBV7-8 to TRBJ2-1; 11 bases match TRBD2. Trimming cost V 1 base and J 6 bases; bases outside gene matches: 11. Germline CDR1 SGHVS, CDR2 FQNEAQ. The CDR3 runs 18 residues. CDR3 in DNA: TGTGCCAGCAGCTTAGTACTAGCGGGAGTAAACAGGGGCAATGAGCAGTTCTTC. This encodes CASSLVLAGVNRGNEQFF.

This chain uses TRBV7-2 with TRBJ2-7; 7 bases line up with TRBD1. The V and J ends lost 3 bases and 2 bases, in that order; junction bases with no gene match: 7. The CDR3 has 15 amino acids. Germline V gene lookup returns CDR1 SGHTA and CDR2 FQGNSA. In nucleotides, the CDR3 is TGTGCCAGCAGCTTCCGGGACAGCGATCCCTACGAGCAGTACTTC. As protein: CASSFRDSDPYEQYF. The full variable domain, completed using reference TRBV7-2 and TRBJ2-7, is GAGVSQSPSNKVTEKGKDVELRCDPISGHTALYWYRQSLGQGLEFLIYFQGNSAPDKSGLPSDRFSAERTGGSVSTLTIQRTQQEDSAVYLCASSFRDSDPYEQYFGPGTRLTVT.

The rearrangement joins TRBV20-1 to TRBJ2-7, with TRBD1 as a possible D gene (5 bases). This CDR3 is 11 amino acids long. Germline V gene data show CDR1 as DFQATT and CDR2 as SNEGSKA (reference sequence). Trimming cost V 6 bases and J 4 bases, with 10 bases left between them. The CDR3 sequence: CSAAREYEQYF. CDR3 in DNA: TGCAGTGCAGCCAGGGAATACGAGCAGTACTTC.

J is TRBJ1-1 and V is TRBV13, with D possibly TRBD1 on 6 matching bases. The CDR3 has 14 amino acids. Germline CDR1 PRHDT, CDR2 FYEKMQ (reference sequence). The ends were cut back, 2 bases at V and 4 bases at J, with 11 bases in the middle. The CDR3 bases are TGTGCCAGCAGCTTATGGGAGGGGGGCACTGAAGCTTTCTTT. Its translation is CASSLWEGGTEAFF.

The CDR3 nucleotides are TGTGCCAGCAGGCTAGCGGAATACAATGAGCAGTTCTTC. Translating it yields CASRLAEYNEQFF. The chain uses TRBV6-1 and TRBJ2-1; 7 positions match TRBD2. With 6 bases clipped from V and 4 bases from J, the junction kept 3 bases outside the gene matches. Germline CDR1 reads MNHNS; CDR2 reads SASEGT. The CDR3 consists of 13 residues.

The chain has TRBV5-1 and TRBJ2-7; 9 nucleotides agree with TRBD2. Germline assignment: CDR1 SGHRS and CDR2 YFSETQ. The CDR3 runs to 14 residues. V lost 2 bases, J lost 0 bases, and 0 bases stayed unmatched. This CDR3 is CASSFSGSSYEQYF. CDR3 in DNA: TGCGCCAGCAGCTTTAGCGGGAGCTCCTACGAGCAGTACTTC. The entire variable domain, with the rest obtained from reference TRBV5-1 and TRBJ2-7, is as follows: KAGVTQTPRYLIKTRGQQVTLSCSPISGHRSVSWYQQTPGQGLQFLFEYFSETQRNKGNFPGRFSGRQFSNSRSEMNVSTLELGDSALYLCASSFSGSSYEQYFGPGTRLTVT.

The rearrangement links TRBV28 to TRBJ1-2; 8 bases agree with TRBD1. Germline V gene data show CDR1 as MDHEN and CDR2 as SYDVKM. The V segment lost 3 bases and the J segment 8 bases; nucleotides outside the gene matches: 2. The CDR3 loop spans 12 amino acids. The CDR3 region is CASSFGTGGYTF. The CDR3 region has the DNA TGTGCCAGCAGTTTTGGGACAGGAGGCTACACCTTC.

The chain combines TRBV7-9 with TRBJ2-1; 13 positions match TRBD2. After removal of 5 bases from V and 9 bases from J, the junction contained 13 bases not matched to a gene. The germline V gene has CDR1 SEHNR and CDR2 FQNEAQ (reference sequence). This CDR3 has 17 amino acids. The CDR3 spells CASSPRTSGSFGGEQFF. As DNA, the CDR3 is TGTGCCAGCAGCCCAAGGACTAGCGGGAGCTTCGGGGGTGAGCAGTTCTTC. Variable domain in full (rest from reference TRBV7-9 and TRBJ2-1): DTGVSQNPRHKITKRGQNVTFRCDPISEHNRLYWYRQTLGQGPEFLTYFQNEAQLEKSRLLSDRFSAERPKGSFSTLEIQRTEQGDSAMYLCASSPRTSGSFGGEQFFGPGTRLTVL.

This clone turned up a few times. V gene TRBV6-6 combines with J gene TRBJ1-5; the D is unclear. CDR1 is MNHNY and CDR2 is SVGAGI in the germline V gene (reference sequence). Trimming left V 6 bases short and J 2 bases short, with 5 bases between. There are 12 residues in the CDR3. The DNA of the CDR3 is TGTGCCAGCAGGGAGGGCAATCAGCCCCAGCATTTT. Residues: CASREGNQPQHF.

This chain connects TRBV19 to TRBJ2-3, with D possibly TRBD2 on 5 matching bases. The V end lost 3 bases, the J end lost 4 bases, and 17 bases lay between the germline ends. Germline V gene data show CDR1 as LNHDA and CDR2 as SQIVND (reference sequence). The CDR3 extends over 16 amino acids. CDR3 amino acids: CASSIGRARLADTQYF. The CDR3 DNA reads TGTGCCAGTAGTATTGGGCGGGCCCGACTTGCAGATACGCAGTATTTT. The entire variable domain, with the rest obtained from reference TRBV19 and TRBJ2-3, is as follows: DGGITQSPKYLFRKEGQNVTLSCEQNLNHDAMYWYRQDPGQGLRLIYYSQIVNDFQKGDIAEGYSVSREKKESFPLTVTSAQKNPTAFYLCASSIGRARLADTQYFGPGTRLTVL.

The rearrangement links TRBV7-3 to TRBJ2-1; 10 bases line up with TRBD2. The CDR3 has 15 amino acids. CDR1 and CDR2 (germline): SGHTA, FQGTGA. Unmatched junction bases numbered 8, after V lost 2 bases and J lost 10 bases. The chain's CDR3 is CASSLLASGSGEQFF. CDR3 nucleotides: TGTGCCAGCAGCTTATTGGCTAGCGGGAGCGGCGAGCAGTTCTTC.

The CDR3 DNA sequence: TGTGCCAGTAGTATGAGTAGGGGGCCCACCGGGGAGCTGTTTTTT. This translates into CASSMSRGPTGELFF. The rearrangement joins TRBV19 to TRBJ2-2, with 7 bases matching TRBD1. CDR3 length: 15 residues. After removal of 3 bases from V and 4 bases from J, the junction contained 5 bases not matched to a gene. Germline CDR1 is LNHDA and CDR2 is SQIVND (reference sequence).

J is TRBJ1-5 and V is TRBV6-1; D is possibly TRBD1 (5 bases). V dropped 6 bases and J dropped 5 bases, with 14 bases sitting between them. The CDR3 spans 14 residues. Germline CDR1 and CDR2: MNHNS and SASEGT. The CDR3 protein is CASRGLALDQPQHF. The CDR3 coding sequence is TGTGCCAGCAGGGGGCTGGCCCTCGATCAGCCCCAGCATTTT.

This sequence joins TRBV10-3 and TRBJ2-1; D ambiguous. V was clipped by 1 base and J by 7 bases, with 8 bases between them. This CDR3 contains 13 residues. Germline CDR1 ENHRY, CDR2 SYGVKD. The CDR3 nucleotides are TGTGCCATCAGTGAGTTCCTAGAGAATGAGCAGTTCTTC. Translation gives CAISEFLENEQFF.

The chain joins TRBV6-1 to TRBJ1-1, with TRBD1 as a possible D gene (5 bases). The CDR3 has 16 residues. Germline loops: CDR1 MNHNS, CDR2 SASEGT. V lost 1 base and J lost 0, with 12 bases in between. The CDR3 region is CASSEGPGIMNTEAFF. CDR3 DNA: TGTGCCAGCAGTGAAGGTCCAGGGATCATGAACACTGAAGCTTTCTTT.

This chain connects TRBV30 to TRBJ1-5, with TRBD1 matching 7 bases. J lost 4 bases, V lost 6 bases, and 6 bases had no gene match. The CDR3 has 13 amino acids. Germline V gene data show CDR1 as GTSNPN and CDR2 as SVGIG (reference sequence). DNA for the CDR3: TGTGCCTGTCGACAGGGAGATAATCAGCCCCAGCATTTT. Protein sequence: CACRQGDNQPQHF.

The chain has TRBV5-1 and TRBJ2-7; D is possibly TRBD2 (5 bases). CDR1 and CDR2 from the germline V gene are SGHRS and YFSETQ. CDR3 length equals 15 residues. V was shortened by 0 bases and J by 4 bases, with 14 bases between the two germline ends. CDR3 sequence: CASSLAGGRNYEQYF. The DNA of the CDR3 is TGCGCCAGCAGCTTGGCCGGTGGGAGAAATTACGAGCAGTACTTC.